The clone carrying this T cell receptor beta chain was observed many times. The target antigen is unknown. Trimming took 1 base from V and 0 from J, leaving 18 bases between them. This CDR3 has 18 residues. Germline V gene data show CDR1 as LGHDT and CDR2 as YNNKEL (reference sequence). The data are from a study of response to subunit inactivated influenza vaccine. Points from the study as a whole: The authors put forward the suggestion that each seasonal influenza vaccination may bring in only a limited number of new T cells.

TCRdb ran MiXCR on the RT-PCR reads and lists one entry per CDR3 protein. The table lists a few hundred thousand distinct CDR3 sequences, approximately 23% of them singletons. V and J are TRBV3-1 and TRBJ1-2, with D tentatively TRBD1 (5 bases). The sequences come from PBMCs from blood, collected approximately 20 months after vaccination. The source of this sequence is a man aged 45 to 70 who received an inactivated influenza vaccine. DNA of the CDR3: TGTGCCAGCAGCCAAGCCCGAGGGGCGGGGTCAACTAACTATGGCTACACCTTC. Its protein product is CASSQARGAGSTNYGYTF.